A selection of T cell receptor beta chains follows, all from one sample in a study of T cells after yellow fever vaccination. MiXCR, run by TCRdb on the 5' RACE reads, gives a single entry per CDR3 protein. The sample consists of a few hundred thousand distinct CDR3 sequences, about 10% of them appearing once. The material sequenced was CD4+ T cells sorted from PBMCs, taken 5 days after the yellow fever booster vaccination. The receptors come from a man aged 18 to 29 who received the YFV17D yellow fever vaccine. CDR3s include the opening cysteine and the closing phenylalanine or tryptophan. Each record gives: J gene, clone size, CDR3 length, V gene, D gene, CDR3 DNA, CDR3 protein. The D gene is left open where the match is weak. Where a row states a size, it is once, few, many or the class of an expanded clone; other rows omit it.

j_call: TRBJ2-7; clone_size: -; cdr3_length: 14; v_call: TRBV15; d_call: -; cdr3_nt: TGTGCCACCAGCAGAGAGGGCCTTACCTACGAGCAGTACTTC; cdr3_aa: CATSREGLTYEQYF
j_call: TRBJ2-2; clone_size: few; cdr3_length: 16; v_call: TRBV4-2; d_call: TRBD1; cdr3_nt: TGTGCCAGCAGCCAAGCAGAACTGACAGGGGCCGGGGAGCTGTTTTTT; cdr3_aa: CASSQAELTGAGELFF
j_call: TRBJ2-1; clone_size: many; cdr3_length: 14; v_call: TRBV6-4; d_call: TRBD1; cdr3_nt: TGTGCCAGCAGTGTGTCAGGGGGCGGCGATGAGCAGTTCTTC; cdr3_aa: CASSVSGGGDEQFF
j_call: TRBJ1-4; clone_size: -; cdr3_length: 13; v_call: TRBV15; d_call: -; cdr3_nt: TGTGCCACCAGCAGAGCCTCTTTTGAAAAACTGTTTTTT; cdr3_aa: CATSRASFEKLFF
j_call: TRBJ1-6; clone_size: -; cdr3_length: 15; v_call: TRBV7-3; d_call: TRBD1; cdr3_nt: TGTGCCAGCAGCTCCTCCGGGACAGCGTATTCACCCCTCCACTTT; cdr3_aa: CASSSSGTAYSPLHF
j_call: TRBJ1-1; clone_size: -; cdr3_length: 11; v_call: TRBV18; d_call: -; cdr3_nt: TGTGCCAGCTCCGGGGCGGGGGAAGCTTTCTTT; cdr3_aa: CASSGAGEAFF
j_call: TRBJ2-6; clone_size: -; cdr3_length: 18; v_call: TRBV14; d_call: TRBD1; cdr3_nt: TGTGCCAGCAGCCGCTTCCGGGACAGGGAATCTGGGGCCAACGTCCTGACTTTC; cdr3_aa: CASSRFRDRESGANVLTF
j_call: TRBJ2-3; clone_size: few; cdr3_length: 17; v_call: TRBV4-1; d_call: TRBD2; cdr3_nt: TGCGCCAGCAGCCAAGCACCGGGACTAGTAAGCACAGATACGCAGTATTTT; cdr3_aa: CASSQAPGLVSTDTQYF
j_call: TRBJ1-1; clone_size: -; cdr3_length: 16; v_call: TRBV12-3/TRBV12-4; d_call: -; cdr3_nt: TGTGCCAGCAGTAGAGCGTTCAGGCGTTCGGACACTGAAGCTTTCTTT; cdr3_aa: CASSRAFRRSDTEAFF
j_call: TRBJ2-7; clone_size: -; cdr3_length: 10; v_call: TRBV20-1; d_call: -; cdr3_nt: TGCAGTGCGCAACAAGAAGGGCAGTACTTC; cdr3_aa: CSAQQEGQYF
j_call: TRBJ1-1; clone_size: many; cdr3_length: 15; v_call: TRBV25-1; d_call: -; cdr3_nt: TGTGCCAGCAGTGATTCCGGAGGGGGAGACACTGAAGCTTTCTTT; cdr3_aa: CASSDSGGGDTEAFF
j_call: TRBJ1-5; clone_size: few; cdr3_length: 15; v_call: TRBV4-3; d_call: -; cdr3_nt: TGCGCCAGCAGCCAAGATCTTCAGGGTCATCAGCCCCAGCATTTT; cdr3_aa: CASSQDLQGHQPQHF
j_call: TRBJ2-7; clone_size: -; cdr3_length: 16; v_call: TRBV5-1; d_call: -; cdr3_nt: TGCGCCAGCAGCTTGGTGGACACCCCACATCCTTACGAGCAGTACTTC; cdr3_aa: CASSLVDTPHPYEQYF
j_call: TRBJ1-1; clone_size: few; cdr3_length: 15; v_call: TRBV11-2; d_call: TRBD1; cdr3_nt: TGTGCCAGCAGCGCAATACAGGGGTATGAGGGTGAAGCTTTCTTT; cdr3_aa: CASSAIQGYEGEAFF
j_call: TRBJ2-1; clone_size: few; cdr3_length: 16; v_call: TRBV5-1; d_call: TRBD2; cdr3_nt: TGCGCCAGCAGCTTGCTCGGGGGGAGCTCCTACAATGAGCAGTTCTTC; cdr3_aa: CASSLLGGSSYNEQFF
j_call: TRBJ1-6; clone_size: many; cdr3_length: 16; v_call: TRBV4-2; d_call: -; cdr3_nt: TGTGCCAGCAGCCAAGCAGGGCATGGGTATAATTCACCCCTCCACTTT; cdr3_aa: CASSQAGHGYNSPLHF
j_call: TRBJ2-2; clone_size: few; cdr3_length: 16; v_call: TRBV5-4; d_call: TRBD1; cdr3_nt: TGTGCCAGCAGCGGGAAGGACAGGGTGGACACCGGGGAGCTGTTTTTT; cdr3_aa: CASSGKDRVDTGELFF
j_call: TRBJ1-6; clone_size: few; cdr3_length: 16; v_call: TRBV12-3/TRBV12-4; d_call: -; cdr3_nt: TGTGCCAGCAGTCGACCCCTGGACGGCTATAATTCACCCCTCCACTTT; cdr3_aa: CASSRPLDGYNSPLHF
j_call: TRBJ1-5; clone_size: -; cdr3_length: 14; v_call: TRBV30; d_call: TRBD1; cdr3_nt: TGTGCCTGGAGTGTCAAAAGGGACAGTCAGCCCCAGCATTTT; cdr3_aa: CAWSVKRDSQPQHF
j_call: TRBJ1-1; clone_size: few; cdr3_length: 14; v_call: TRBV7-9; d_call: -; cdr3_nt: TGTGCCAGCAGCCCACGGACGGGCCCTAGTGAAGCTTTCTTT; cdr3_aa: CASSPRTGPSEAFF
j_call: TRBJ2-3; clone_size: many; cdr3_length: 13; v_call: TRBV20-1; d_call: -; cdr3_nt: TGCAGTGCTTCCCCTTCAGAGTCAGATACGCAGTATTTT; cdr3_aa: CSASPSESDTQYF
j_call: TRBJ2-1; clone_size: few; cdr3_length: 13; v_call: TRBV5-1; d_call: TRBD1; cdr3_nt: TGCGCCAGCAGCCACGGACAGGGCAATGAGCAGTTCTTC; cdr3_aa: CASSHGQGNEQFF
j_call: TRBJ2-2; clone_size: -; cdr3_length: 15; v_call: TRBV5-5; d_call: -; cdr3_nt: TGTGCCAGCAACTTCTTGGGGTCGAGGGCCGGGGAGCTGTTTTTT; cdr3_aa: CASNFLGSRAGELFF
j_call: TRBJ2-2; clone_size: -; cdr3_length: 16; v_call: TRBV6-2/TRBV6-3; d_call: TRBD1; cdr3_nt: TGTGCCAGCAGTTCCCGGGACAGGCGGTCCCCCGGGGAGCTGTTTTTT; cdr3_aa: CASSSRDRRSPGELFF
j_call: TRBJ2-1; clone_size: few; cdr3_length: 16; v_call: TRBV7-9; d_call: -; cdr3_nt: TGTGCCAGCAGCCCCAGGGGGCTAGCGGACTACAATGAGCAGTTCTTC; cdr3_aa: CASSPRGLADYNEQFF
j_call: TRBJ1-1; clone_size: -; cdr3_length: 14; v_call: TRBV10-2; d_call: -; cdr3_nt: TGCGCCAGCAGTGAGTTTAGTGGGAACACTGAAGCTTTCTTT; cdr3_aa: CASSEFSGNTEAFF
j_call: TRBJ2-7; clone_size: -; cdr3_length: 13; v_call: TRBV6-5; d_call: -; cdr3_nt: TGTGCCAGCAAGGAGAGCCTCTCGAACGAGCAGTACTTC; cdr3_aa: CASKESLSNEQYF
j_call: TRBJ2-3; clone_size: -; cdr3_length: 13; v_call: TRBV18; d_call: -; cdr3_nt: TGTGCCAGCAGGACGGACCAGGCGGATACGCAGTATTTT; cdr3_aa: CASRTDQADTQYF
j_call: TRBJ1-2; clone_size: -; cdr3_length: 14; v_call: TRBV3-1; d_call: -; cdr3_nt: TGTGCCAGCAGCCATACGGACAGTTTGTATGGCTACACCTTC; cdr3_aa: CASSHTDSLYGYTF
j_call: TRBJ2-1; clone_size: many; cdr3_length: 14; v_call: TRBV3-1; d_call: -; cdr3_nt: TGTGCCAGCAGCCAAGGGCTAGAGGGCAATGAGCAGTTCTTC; cdr3_aa: CASSQGLEGNEQFF
j_call: TRBJ2-7; clone_size: few; cdr3_length: 13; v_call: TRBV7-2; d_call: -; cdr3_nt: TGTGCCAGCAGCCCTGGGGCACGGCAGGGACGTTTCTTC; cdr3_aa: CASSPGARQGRFF
j_call: TRBJ1-1; clone_size: -; cdr3_length: 13; v_call: TRBV6-5; d_call: TRBD1; cdr3_nt: TGTGCCAGCAGGTGGACAGGGGGCTGGGGGGCTTTCTTT; cdr3_aa: CASRWTGGWGAFF
j_call: TRBJ2-4; clone_size: many; cdr3_length: 15; v_call: TRBV7-2; d_call: -; cdr3_nt: TGTGCCAGCAGCTTCTCAAGACAGGGAGGAAACATTCAGTACTTC; cdr3_aa: CASSFSRQGGNIQYF
j_call: TRBJ2-3; clone_size: many; cdr3_length: 16; v_call: TRBV7-2; d_call: TRBD2; cdr3_nt: TGTGCCAGCAGCTTAGTGGCTAGCGGGGGGGATGATACGCAGTATTTT; cdr3_aa: CASSLVASGGDDTQYF
j_call: TRBJ2-1; clone_size: few; cdr3_length: 15; v_call: TRBV5-4; d_call: TRBD1; cdr3_nt: TGTGCCAGCAGCGACCGACAGGGGGCCTTCAATGAGCAGTTCTTC; cdr3_aa: CASSDRQGAFNEQFF
j_call: TRBJ2-5; clone_size: -; cdr3_length: 14; v_call: TRBV10-1; d_call: -; cdr3_nt: TGCGCCAGCTTGGGTGATCCCGGTGGTGGGACCCAGTACTTC; cdr3_aa: CASLGDPGGGTQYF
j_call: TRBJ2-3; clone_size: many; cdr3_length: 18; v_call: TRBV7-2; d_call: TRBD2; cdr3_nt: TGTGCCAGCAGCTCTCGGGCTAGCGGGGGCCGCCTCACAGATACGCAGTATTTT; cdr3_aa: CASSSRASGGRLTDTQYF
j_call: TRBJ2-7; clone_size: few; cdr3_length: 12; v_call: TRBV18; d_call: -; cdr3_nt: TGTGCCAGCTCACCACTAAAGGGCGAGCAGTACTTC; cdr3_aa: CASSPLKGEQYF
j_call: TRBJ2-5; clone_size: many; cdr3_length: 14; v_call: TRBV12-3/TRBV12-4; d_call: TRBD2; cdr3_nt: TGTGCCAGCAGTTTCAGCGGGGGGCAAGAGACCCAGTACTTC; cdr3_aa: CASSFSGGQETQYF
j_call: TRBJ2-3; clone_size: many; cdr3_length: 16; v_call: TRBV12-3/TRBV12-4; d_call: -; cdr3_nt: TGTGCCAGCAGTTCGCGGTCCGGAACCTCTACAGATACGCAGTATTTT; cdr3_aa: CASSSRSGTSTDTQYF
j_call: TRBJ2-2; clone_size: -; cdr3_length: 13; v_call: TRBV7-3; d_call: -; cdr3_nt: TGTGCCAGCAGCCCAGACCCTGGTGGGGAGCTGTTTTTT; cdr3_aa: CASSPDPGGELFF
j_call: TRBJ1-5; clone_size: many; cdr3_length: 13; v_call: TRBV11-2; d_call: -; cdr3_nt: TGTGCCAGCAGCTCCAGGGTCTCTCAGCCCCAGCATTTT; cdr3_aa: CASSSRVSQPQHF
j_call: TRBJ2-7; clone_size: few; cdr3_length: 13; v_call: TRBV7-2; d_call: -; cdr3_nt: TGTGCCAGCAGGCTGGGCGAGTCCTACGAGCAGTACTTC; cdr3_aa: CASRLGESYEQYF
j_call: TRBJ1-3; clone_size: many; cdr3_length: 14; v_call: TRBV30; d_call: TRBD1; cdr3_nt: TGTGCCTACGGACAGGCTTTCTCTGGAAACACCATATATTTT; cdr3_aa: CAYGQAFSGNTIYF
j_call: TRBJ2-5; clone_size: few; cdr3_length: 15; v_call: TRBV7-2; d_call: TRBD2; cdr3_nt: TGTGCCAGCAGCTTTCGGGGGGGCCTCCAAGAGACCCAGTACTTC; cdr3_aa: CASSFRGGLQETQYF
j_call: TRBJ1-2; clone_size: few; cdr3_length: 13; v_call: TRBV14; d_call: -; cdr3_nt: TGTGCCAGCACGGGGGGCGAAGACTATGGCTACACCTTC; cdr3_aa: CASTGGEDYGYTF
j_call: TRBJ2-4; clone_size: few; cdr3_length: 15; v_call: TRBV24-1; d_call: -; cdr3_nt: TGTGCCACCAGTGATCGTACAGGGCCCGGAAACATTCAGTACTTC; cdr3_aa: CATSDRTGPGNIQYF
j_call: TRBJ1-1; clone_size: many; cdr3_length: 13; v_call: TRBV18; d_call: -; cdr3_nt: TGTGCCAGCTCACCGGGACCGGGCACTGAAGCTTTCTTT; cdr3_aa: CASSPGPGTEAFF
j_call: TRBJ1-2; clone_size: many; cdr3_length: 14; v_call: TRBV7-9; d_call: TRBD1; cdr3_nt: TGTGCCAGCAGCTTTGGACAGGGTGACTATGGCTACACCTTC; cdr3_aa: CASSFGQGDYGYTF
j_call: TRBJ2-5; clone_size: -; cdr3_length: 16; v_call: TRBV7-2; d_call: -; cdr3_nt: TGTGCCAGCAGTCCTTTCCCCAGGGGCAGACAAGAGACCCAGTACTTC; cdr3_aa: CASSPFPRGRQETQYF
j_call: TRBJ2-5; clone_size: -; cdr3_length: 16; v_call: TRBV9; d_call: TRBD2; cdr3_nt: TGTGCCAGCAGCGTCCTAGCGGGGGGGAACCAAGAGACCCAGTACTTC; cdr3_aa: CASSVLAGGNQETQYF
j_call: TRBJ2-2; clone_size: -; cdr3_length: 16; v_call: TRBV4-1; d_call: TRBD2; cdr3_nt: TGCGCCAGCAGCCAGGAGCGGGGGGGCCTTCCCGGGGAGCTGTTTTTT; cdr3_aa: CASSQERGGLPGELFF
j_call: TRBJ1-4; clone_size: many; cdr3_length: 14; v_call: TRBV7-9; d_call: -; cdr3_nt: TGTGCCAGCAGCTCCGGATTTGACGGGGAAAAACTGTTTTTT; cdr3_aa: CASSSGFDGEKLFF
j_call: TRBJ2-5; clone_size: -; cdr3_length: 12; v_call: TRBV10-3; d_call: -; cdr3_nt: TGTGCCATCAGAGGGGACCAAGAGACCCAGTACTTC; cdr3_aa: CAIRGDQETQYF
j_call: TRBJ2-2; clone_size: few; cdr3_length: 13; v_call: TRBV19; d_call: -; cdr3_nt: TGTGCCAGTAGTACACAGAACACCGGGGAGCTGTTTTTT; cdr3_aa: CASSTQNTGELFF
j_call: TRBJ1-5; clone_size: -; cdr3_length: 15; v_call: TRBV20-1; d_call: -; cdr3_nt: TGCAGTGCTCTCCCGACAGATTATAGCAATCAGCCCCAGCATTTT; cdr3_aa: CSALPTDYSNQPQHF
j_call: TRBJ2-3; clone_size: -; cdr3_length: 15; v_call: TRBV5-1; d_call: TRBD2; cdr3_nt: TGCGCCAGCAGCTTGGCGCGGGGGGCCCCAGATACGCAGTATTTT; cdr3_aa: CASSLARGAPDTQYF
j_call: TRBJ2-5; clone_size: few; cdr3_length: 15; v_call: TRBV6-2/TRBV6-3; d_call: TRBD2; cdr3_nt: TGTGCCAGCACCGCATTCGGACTAGCGGAAGAGACCCAGTACTTC; cdr3_aa: CASTAFGLAEETQYF
j_call: TRBJ2-3; clone_size: many; cdr3_length: 14; v_call: TRBV6-5; d_call: -; cdr3_nt: TGTGCCAGTCAGGGGACATTACTCACAGATACGCAGTATTTT; cdr3_aa: CASQGTLLTDTQYF
j_call: TRBJ2-1; clone_size: few; cdr3_length: 16; v_call: TRBV4-2; d_call: TRBD2; cdr3_nt: TGTGCCAGCAGCCAAAGTCCGGGACTAGGACACAATGAGCAGTTCTTC; cdr3_aa: CASSQSPGLGHNEQFF